This entry describes one T cell receptor (beta chain). The antigen remains unidentified. CDR1 is MNHEY, CDR2 SVGEGT, per germline. V gave up 5 bases and J gave up 10 bases, with 15 bases separating them. CDR3 length equals 13 residues. Cells sorted as Tregs were CD4+, CD25+ and CD127-/low. General observations from the study: Tumor memory CD4+ T cell TCR gene usage was found to cluster with blood and lymph node memory CD4+ cells and with lymph node naive CD4+ cells. The larger cohort examined one V-J beta rearrangement, not whole repertoires.

Full-length variable regions came from constant-region reverse primers plus semi-nested Nested Universal Primer A PCR. TCRdb reprocessed the 5' RACE reads with MiXCR, giving one entry per CDR3 protein. The data contain 9,500 to 15,000 distinct CDR3 sequences, roughly 51% of them singletons. The sequencing sample was made of tumor-infiltrating Tregs sorted from the breast tumor. This clonotype was sampled from a female donor with breast cancer. The rearrangement links TRBV6-2 or TRBV6-3 to TRBJ2-1; D is undetermined. In nucleotides, the CDR3 is TGTGCCAGCAGTCAATCCGTGGAAGAGGAGCAGTTCTTC. This codes for CASSQSVEEEQFF.